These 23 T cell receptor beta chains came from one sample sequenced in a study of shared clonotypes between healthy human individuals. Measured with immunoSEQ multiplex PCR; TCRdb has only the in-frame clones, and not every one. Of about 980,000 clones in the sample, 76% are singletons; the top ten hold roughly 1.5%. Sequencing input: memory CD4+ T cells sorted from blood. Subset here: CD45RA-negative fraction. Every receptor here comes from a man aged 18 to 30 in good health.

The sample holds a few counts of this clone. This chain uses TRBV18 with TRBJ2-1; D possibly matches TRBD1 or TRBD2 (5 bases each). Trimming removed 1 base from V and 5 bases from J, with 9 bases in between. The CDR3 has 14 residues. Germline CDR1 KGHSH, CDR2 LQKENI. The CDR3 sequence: CASSPQRTNNEQFF. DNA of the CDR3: TGTGCCAGCTCACCACAGCGGACAAACAATGAGCAGTTCTTC.

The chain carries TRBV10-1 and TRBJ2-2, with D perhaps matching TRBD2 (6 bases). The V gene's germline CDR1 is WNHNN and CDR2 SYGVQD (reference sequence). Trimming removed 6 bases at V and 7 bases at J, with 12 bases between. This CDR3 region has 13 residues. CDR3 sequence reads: CASRRDLNGELFF. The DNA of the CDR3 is TGCGCCAGCAGACGGGACTTAAACGGGGAGCTGTTTTTT.

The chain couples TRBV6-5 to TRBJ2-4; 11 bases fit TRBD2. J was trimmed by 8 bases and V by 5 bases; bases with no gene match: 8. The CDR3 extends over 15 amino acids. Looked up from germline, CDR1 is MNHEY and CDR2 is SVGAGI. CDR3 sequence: CASSHPTSGNDIQYF. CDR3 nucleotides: TGTGCCAGCAGTCACCCGACTAGCGGGAATGACATTCAGTACTTC.

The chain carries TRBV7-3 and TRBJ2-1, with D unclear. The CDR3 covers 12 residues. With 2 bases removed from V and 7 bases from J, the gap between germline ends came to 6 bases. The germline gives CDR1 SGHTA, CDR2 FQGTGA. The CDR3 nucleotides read TGTGCCAGCAGCTTATTTGGTAATGAGCAGTTCTTC. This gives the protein CASSLFGNEQFF.

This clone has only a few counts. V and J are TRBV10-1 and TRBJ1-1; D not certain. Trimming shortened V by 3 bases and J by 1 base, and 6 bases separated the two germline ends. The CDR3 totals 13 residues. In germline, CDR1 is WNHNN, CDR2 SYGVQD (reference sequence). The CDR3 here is CASSEWQNTEAFF. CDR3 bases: TGCGCCAGCAGTGAATGGCAGAACACTGAAGCTTTCTTT.

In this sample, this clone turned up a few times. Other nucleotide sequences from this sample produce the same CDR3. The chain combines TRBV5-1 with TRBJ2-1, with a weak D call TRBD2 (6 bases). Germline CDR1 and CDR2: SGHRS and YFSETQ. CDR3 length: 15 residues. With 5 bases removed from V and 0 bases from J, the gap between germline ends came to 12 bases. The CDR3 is CASSPGGSSYNEQFF. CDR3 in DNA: TGCGCCAGCAGTCCCGGAGGGAGCTCCTACAATGAGCAGTTCTTC.

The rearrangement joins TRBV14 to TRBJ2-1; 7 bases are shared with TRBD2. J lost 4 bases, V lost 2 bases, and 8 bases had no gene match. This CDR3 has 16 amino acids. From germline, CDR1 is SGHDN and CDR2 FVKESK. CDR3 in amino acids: CASSQRGGSGYNEQFF. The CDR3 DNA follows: TGTGCCAGCAGCCAAAGGGGCGGGAGTGGGTACAATGAGCAGTTCTTC.

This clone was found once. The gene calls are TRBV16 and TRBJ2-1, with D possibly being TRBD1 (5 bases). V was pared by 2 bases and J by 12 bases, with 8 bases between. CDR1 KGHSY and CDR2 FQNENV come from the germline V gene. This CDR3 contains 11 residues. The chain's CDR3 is CASSQIQGQFF. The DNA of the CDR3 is TGTGCCAGCAGCCAAATCCAGGGGCAGTTCTTC.

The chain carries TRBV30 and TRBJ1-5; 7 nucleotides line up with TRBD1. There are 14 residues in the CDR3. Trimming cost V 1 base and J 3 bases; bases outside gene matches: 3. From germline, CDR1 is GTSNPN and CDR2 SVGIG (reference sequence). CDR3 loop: CAWSAGQANQPQHF. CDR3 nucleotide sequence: TGTGCCTGGAGTGCAGGACAGGCCAATCAGCCCCAGCATTTT.

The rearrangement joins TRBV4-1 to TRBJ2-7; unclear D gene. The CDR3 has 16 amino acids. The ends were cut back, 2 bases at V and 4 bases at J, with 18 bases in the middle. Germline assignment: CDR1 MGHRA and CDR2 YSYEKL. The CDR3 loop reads CASSQTPQRAWYEQYF. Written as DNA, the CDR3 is TGCGCCAGCAGCCAAACCCCCCAACGGGCTTGGTACGAGCAGTACTTC.

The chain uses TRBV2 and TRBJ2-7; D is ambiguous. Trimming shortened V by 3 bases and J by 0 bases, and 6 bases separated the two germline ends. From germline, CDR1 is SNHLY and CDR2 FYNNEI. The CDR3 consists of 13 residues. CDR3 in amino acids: CASSEPNSYEQYF. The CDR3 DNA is TGTGCCAGCAGTGAGCCCAACTCCTACGAGCAGTACTTC. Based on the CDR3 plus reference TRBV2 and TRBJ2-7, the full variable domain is EPEVTQTPSHQVTQMGQEVILRCVPISNHLYFYWYRQILGQKVEFLVSFYNNEISEKSEIFDDQFSVERPDGSNFTLKIRSTKLEDSAMYFCASSEPNSYEQYFGPGTRLTVT.

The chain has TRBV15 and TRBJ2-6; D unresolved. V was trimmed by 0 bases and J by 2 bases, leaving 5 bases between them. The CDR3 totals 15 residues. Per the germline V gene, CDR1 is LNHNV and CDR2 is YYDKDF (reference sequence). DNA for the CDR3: TGTGCCACCAGCAGAGACCCAGCTGGGGCCAACGTCCTGACTTTC. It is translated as CATSRDPAGANVLTF.

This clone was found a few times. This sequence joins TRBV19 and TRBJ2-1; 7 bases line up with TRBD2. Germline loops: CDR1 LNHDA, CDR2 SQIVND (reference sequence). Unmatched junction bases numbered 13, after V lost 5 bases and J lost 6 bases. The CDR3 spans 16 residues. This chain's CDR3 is CASSGFRDYGINEQFF. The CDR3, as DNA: TGTGCCAGTAGTGGATTCCGGGACTACGGGATCAATGAGCAGTTCTTC. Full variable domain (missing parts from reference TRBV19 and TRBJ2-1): DGGITQSPKYLFRKEGQNVTLSCEQNLNHDAMYWYRQDPGQGLRLIYYSQIVNDFQKGDIAEGYSVSREKKESFPLTVTSAQKNPTAFYLCASSGFRDYGINEQFFGPGTRLTVL.

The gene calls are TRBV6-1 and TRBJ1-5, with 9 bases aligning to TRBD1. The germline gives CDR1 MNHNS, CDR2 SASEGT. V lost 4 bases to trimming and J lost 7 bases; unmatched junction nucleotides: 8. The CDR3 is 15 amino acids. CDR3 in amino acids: CASSGSGTGFQPQHF. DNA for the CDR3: TGTGCCAGCAGTGGATCCGGGACAGGGTTCCAGCCCCAGCATTTT.

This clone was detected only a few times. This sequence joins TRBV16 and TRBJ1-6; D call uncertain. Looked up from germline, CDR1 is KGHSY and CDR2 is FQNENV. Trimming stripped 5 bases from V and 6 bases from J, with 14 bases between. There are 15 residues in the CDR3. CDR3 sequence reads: CASSFFGRVNSPLHF. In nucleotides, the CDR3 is TGTGCCAGCAGCTTCTTTGGTCGGGTTAATTCACCCCTCCACTTT.

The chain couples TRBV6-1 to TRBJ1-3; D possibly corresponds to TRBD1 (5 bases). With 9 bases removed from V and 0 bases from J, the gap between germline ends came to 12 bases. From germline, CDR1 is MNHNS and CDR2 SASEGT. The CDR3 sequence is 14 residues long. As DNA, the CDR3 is TGTGCCAGTCCGGGACTGCGCTCTGGAAACACCATATATTTT. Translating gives CASPGLRSGNTIYF.

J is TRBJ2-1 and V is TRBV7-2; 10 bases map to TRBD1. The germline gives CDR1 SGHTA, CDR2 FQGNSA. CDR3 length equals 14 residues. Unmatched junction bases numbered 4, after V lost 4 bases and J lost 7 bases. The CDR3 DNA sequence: TGTGCCAGCAGCTGGGACAGGGGATGGAATGAGCAGTTCTTC. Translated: CASSWDRGWNEQFF.

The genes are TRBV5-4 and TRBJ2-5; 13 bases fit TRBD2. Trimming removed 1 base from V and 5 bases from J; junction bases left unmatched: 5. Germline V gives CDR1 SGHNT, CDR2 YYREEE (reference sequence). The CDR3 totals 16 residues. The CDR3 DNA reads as TGTGCCAGCAGCTTGACTAGCGGGGGGGCCGGGGAGACCCAGTACTTC. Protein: CASSLTSGGAGETQYF.

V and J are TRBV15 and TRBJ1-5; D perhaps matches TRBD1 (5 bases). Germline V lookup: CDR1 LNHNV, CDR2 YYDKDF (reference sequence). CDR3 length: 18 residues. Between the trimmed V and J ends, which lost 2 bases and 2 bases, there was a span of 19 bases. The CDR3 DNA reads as TGTGCCACCAGCAGACGAATCGAGGCAGGGAGTCGCAATCAGCCCCAGCATTTT. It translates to CATSRRIEAGSRNQPQHF.

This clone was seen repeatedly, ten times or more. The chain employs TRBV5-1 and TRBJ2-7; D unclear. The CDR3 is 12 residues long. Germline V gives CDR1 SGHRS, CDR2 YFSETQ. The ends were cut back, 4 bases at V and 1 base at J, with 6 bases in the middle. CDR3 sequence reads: CASSDGSYEQYF. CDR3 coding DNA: TGCGCCAGCAGCGACGGATCCTACGAGCAGTACTTC.

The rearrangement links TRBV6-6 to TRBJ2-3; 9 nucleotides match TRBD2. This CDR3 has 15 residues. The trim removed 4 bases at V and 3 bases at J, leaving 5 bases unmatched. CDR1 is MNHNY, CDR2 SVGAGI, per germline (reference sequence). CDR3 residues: CASSWSAGGTDTQYF. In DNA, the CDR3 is TGTGCCAGCAGTTGGTCAGCGGGGGGTACAGATACGCAGTATTTT.

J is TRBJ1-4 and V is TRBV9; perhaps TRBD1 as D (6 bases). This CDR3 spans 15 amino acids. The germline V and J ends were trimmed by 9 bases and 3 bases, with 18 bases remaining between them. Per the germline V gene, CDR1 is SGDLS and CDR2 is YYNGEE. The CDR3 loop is CATSETGRSNEKLFF. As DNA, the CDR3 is TGTGCCACATCGGAAACAGGGCGGTCTAATGAAAAACTGTTTTTT.

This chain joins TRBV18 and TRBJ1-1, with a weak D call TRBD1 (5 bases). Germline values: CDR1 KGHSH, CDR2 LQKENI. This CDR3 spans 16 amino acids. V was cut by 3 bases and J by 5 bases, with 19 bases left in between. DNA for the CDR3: TGTGCCAGCTCACCCCAGGGAGTTGAGTCTGGTACTGAAGCTTTCTTT. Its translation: CASSPQGVESGTEAFF.